One and the same sample provided the 32 T cell receptor beta chains below, sequenced in a study of blood T cell repertoires in COVID-19. The data were produced by immunoSEQ multiplex PCR, yet TCRdb's version contains in-frame clones alone and is incomplete. Among 200,000 to 250,000 clones listed, 70% to 90% were seen once. Sample: PBMCs or T cells enriched from blood (not recorded which). All receptors come from a man in his forties or fifties who had been exposed to COVID-19.

The rearrangement links TRBV19 to TRBJ2-1; 7 nucleotides agree with TRBD1. With 4 bases clipped from V and 4 bases from J, the junction kept 7 bases outside the gene matches. The germline gives CDR1 LNHDA, CDR2 SQIVND (reference sequence). This CDR3 spans 15 amino acids. The chain's CDR3 is CASSRDRDYYNEQFF. The CDR3 DNA sequence: TGTGCCAGTAGTAGAGACAGGGATTATTACAATGAGCAGTTCTTC. Drawing the rest from reference TRBV19 and TRBJ2-1, the complete variable domain is DGGITQSPKYLFRKEGQNVTLSCEQNLNHDAMYWYRQDPGQGLRLIYYSQIVNDFQKGDIAEGYSVSREKKESFPLTVTSAQKNPTAFYLCASSRDRDYYNEQFFGPGTRLTVL.

This clone occurred once. The chain recombines TRBV9 with TRBJ1-1, with TRBD1 as a possible D gene (6 bases). The germline V and J ends were trimmed by 4 bases and 3 bases, with 13 bases remaining between them. Germline V gene sequence: CDR1 SGDLS, CDR2 YYNGEE. CDR3 length: 14 residues. The CDR3: CASSLQQGDTEAFF. In nucleotides, the CDR3 is TGTGCCAGCAGCCTCCAACAGGGTGACACTGAAGCTTTCTTT.

The chain's CDR3 is CATQRGYTEAFF. CDR3 coding DNA: TGTGCCACACAGCGGGGGTACACTGAAGCTTTCTTT. This chain connects TRBV6-5 to TRBJ1-1; D is possibly TRBD1 (5 bases). The CDR3 covers 12 residues. V was clipped by 10 bases and J by 3 bases, with 12 bases between them. Germline V gives CDR1 MNHEY, CDR2 SVGAGI.

The chain combines TRBV11-1 with TRBJ1-5; TRBD1 agrees at 7 bases. J gave up 7 bases and V 5 bases, and 5 bases lay outside the gene matches. This CDR3 spans 13 amino acids. CDR1 and CDR2 from the germline V gene are SGHAT and FQDESV (reference sequence). The CDR3 loop is CASSRDSWQPQHF. CDR3 coding DNA: TGTGCCAGCAGCCGGGACAGTTGGCAGCCCCAGCATTTT.

This CDR3 reads CASSDSYGEAFF. CDR3 bases: TGTGCCAGCAGTGACTCCTACGGGGAAGCTTTCTTT. The chain combines TRBV6-4 with TRBJ1-1; D ambiguous. Germline V gives CDR1 MRHNA, CDR2 SNTAGT. This CDR3 comprises 12 residues. V was cut by 0 bases and J by 8 bases, with 7 bases left in between.

The chain recombines TRBV5-1 with TRBJ2-7, with TRBD2 matching over 11 bases. The ends lost 1 base at V and 3 bases at J; junction bases unmatched: 0. This CDR3 is 14 amino acids long. The germline gives CDR1 SGHRS, CDR2 YFSETQ. The CDR3 here is CASSLTSGSYEQYV. CDR3 DNA sequence: TGCGCCAGCAGCTTGACTAGCGGGAGCTACGAGCAGTACGTC.

This rearrangement joins TRBV7-3 to TRBJ1-1, with a possible D match to TRBD1 (5 bases). CDR3 length: 12 amino acids. The ends were cut back, 4 bases at V and 10 bases at J, with 13 bases in the middle. The germline V gene has CDR1 SGHTA and CDR2 FQGTGA. This CDR3 reads CASSSDLGPAFF. CDR3 coding DNA: TGTGCCAGCAGCTCGGACCTGGGGCCAGCTTTCTTT.

The rearrangement joins TRBV12-5 to TRBJ1-5; 7 bases agree with TRBD1. With V trimmed by 7 bases and J by 6 bases, 15 bases remained unmatched. Germline assignment: CDR1 LGHNT and CDR2 FRNRAP. The CDR3 is 16 residues long. Here the CDR3 reads CASAKGDREGAQPQHF. DNA for the CDR3: TGTGCTAGTGCCAAGGGGGACAGAGAAGGTGCTCAGCCCCAGCATTTT.

The chain carries TRBV5-1 and TRBJ2-5; D is uncertain. The CDR3 is made up of 13 amino acids. V was shortened by 4 bases and J by 3 bases, with 10 bases between the two germline ends. CDR1 and CDR2 from the germline V gene are SGHRS and YFSETQ. As DNA, the CDR3 is TGCGCCAGCAGCCTAGACGTAGAAGAGACCCAGTACTTC. This translates into CASSLDVEETQYF.

V is TRBV28 and J is TRBJ2-7; D is uncertain. V dropped 6 bases and J dropped 0 bases, with 9 bases sitting between them. The CDR3 has 13 residues. The germline V gene encodes CDR1 MDHEN and CDR2 SYDVKM. CDR3: CASRLWASYEQYF. The CDR3, as DNA: TGTGCCAGCAGGCTTTGGGCCTCCTACGAGCAGTACTTC. The full variable domain, its missing parts supplied by reference TRBV28 and TRBJ2-7, is DVKVTQSSRYLVKRTGEKVFLECVQDMDHENMFWYRQDPGLGLRLIYFSYDVKMKEKGDIPEGYSVSREKKERFSLILESASTNQTSMYLCASRLWASYEQYFGPGTRLTVT.

This clone was picked up one time. The chain links TRBV6-5 to TRBJ1-2; 7 nucleotides agree with TRBD1. V dropped 6 bases and J dropped 2; count of bases not matched to a gene: 3. This CDR3 region has 13 residues. CDR1 and CDR2 from the germline V gene are MNHEY and SVGAGI. Written as DNA, the CDR3 is TGTGCCAGCAGCCCGGGACAGAACTATGGCTACACCTTC. Its protein product is CASSPGQNYGYTF.

This clone showed up just once. This chain joins TRBV23-1 and TRBJ2-7; TRBD1 agrees at 10 bases. TRBV23-1 is reported as an ORF; its role is uncertain. There are 15 residues in the CDR3. Trimming cost V 3 bases and J 2 bases; bases outside gene matches: 4. CDR3 protein: CASSHPGTGAYEQYV. As DNA, the CDR3 is TGCGCCAGCAGTCACCCCGGGACAGGGGCCTACGAGCAGTACGTC.

V gene TRBV4-2 combines with J gene TRBJ2-1; 7 nucleotides agree with TRBD1. V trimming: 4 bases; J trimming: 3 bases; junction bases outside the gene matches: 12. Germline-derived CDR1 and CDR2 are LGHNA and YNFKEQ. This CDR3 region has 17 residues. In nucleotides, the CDR3 is TGTGCCAGCAGCCGGACGGTACCGGGACAGCTCTACAATGAGCAGTTCTTC. Amino acid sequence: CASSRTVPGQLYNEQFF.

This chain links TRBV5-1 with TRBJ1-2; D unclear. Germline CDR1 reads SGHRS; CDR2 reads YFSETQ. The V and J ends lost 1 base and 7 bases respectively, with 14 bases between them. This CDR3 contains 14 residues. The CDR3 region is CASSLKEDGSGYTF. The DNA for the CDR3 is TGCGCCAGCAGCTTGAAGGAGGACGGGTCTGGCTACACCTTC.

The CDR3 DNA is TGTGCCAGCAGCCAGGGACAGTATGGCTACACCTTC. This encodes CASSQGQYGYTF. The chain employs TRBV11-2 and TRBJ1-2; 7 bases map to TRBD1. This CDR3 has 12 amino acids. Germline values: CDR1 SGHAT, CDR2 FQNNGV. V was pared by 5 bases and J by 5 bases, with 2 bases of the junction left unmatched.

V and J are TRBV2 and TRBJ1-3; D is uncertain. The CDR3 is made up of 12 amino acids. V was pared by 8 bases and J by 0 bases, with 5 bases between. From germline, CDR1 is SNHLY and CDR2 FYNNEI. The CDR3: CASASSGNTIYF. As DNA, the CDR3 is TGTGCCAGCGCCAGCTCTGGAAACACCATATATTTT.

The chain combines TRBV15 with TRBJ1-4; D unclear. Germline V gene data show CDR1 as LNHNV and CDR2 as YYDKDF (reference sequence). The CDR3 is 15 amino acids. V was cut by 0 bases and J by 6 bases, with 11 bases left in between. Written as DNA, the CDR3 is TGTGCCACCAGCAGAGATTATCATGGAGATGAAAAACTGTTTTTT. This encodes CATSRDYHGDEKLFF.

CDR3 protein: CASSILAGGIPNEQFF. The CDR3 bases are TGTGCCAGCAGCATCCTAGCGGGGGGGATACCTAATGAGCAGTTCTTC. The rearrangement uses TRBV7-3 and TRBJ2-1, with 12 bases aligning to TRBD2. This CDR3 comprises 16 residues. Germline trimming cut 5 bases from V and 7 bases from J; bases unmatched to any gene: 9. Germline assignment: CDR1 SGHTA and CDR2 FQGTGA.

The rearrangement joins TRBV5-1 to TRBJ2-3; D is perhaps TRBD1 (6 bases). Germline-derived CDR1 and CDR2 are SGHRS and YFSETQ. The CDR3 is 14 amino acids. With 4 bases removed from V and 0 bases from J, the gap between germline ends came to 9 bases. CDR3 DNA sequence: TGCGCCAGCAGCGCCGGACAGAGCACAGATACGCAGTATTTT. Its protein product is CASSAGQSTDTQYF.

This clone was counted once. Its ends do not fully match the called genes, so a read error is possible. The V and J genes are TRBV9 and TRBJ2-5; perhaps TRBD1 as D (6 bases). The germline CDR1 and CDR2 sequences are SGDLS and YYNGEE. This CDR3 is 11 amino acids long. CDR3 region: CASSLGQTKYF. The CDR3 coding sequence is TGTGCCAGCAGCTTAGGACAGACCAAGTACTTC.

This clone was observed a single time. V usage is TRBV2 and J usage is TRBJ1-1; 7 positions match TRBD1. The CDR3 is 10 amino acids. In germline, CDR1 is SNHLY, CDR2 FYNNEI. V shed 8 bases, J shed 8 bases, and the junction held 2 bases outside the gene matches. The CDR3, as DNA: TGTGCCAGCGCGGACAGGGAAGCTTTCTTT. It specifies CASADREAFF.

This clone was observed a single time. V gene TRBV5-4 combines with J gene TRBJ2-3, with TRBD1 matching 7 bases. V shed 3 bases, J shed 11 bases, and the junction held 3 bases outside the gene matches. Germline CDR1 reads SGHNT; CDR2 reads YYREEE (reference sequence). The CDR3 is 11 residues long. DNA for the CDR3: TGTGCCAGCAGCTCCCGGGACAGGCAGTATTTT. Translated: CASSSRDRQYF.

This chain links TRBV3-1 (or the pseudogene TRBV3-2) with TRBJ1-4, with D perhaps TRBD1 (6 bases). Germline assignment: CDR1 LGHDT and CDR2 YNNKEL (reference sequence). V was trimmed by 3 bases and J by 7 bases, leaving 18 bases between them. CDR3 size: 16 residues. The CDR3 DNA sequence: TGTGCCAGCAGCCAGGAAGGGGGAGGGCTGAGTGAAAAACTGTTTTTT. Its protein product is CASSQEGGGLSEKLFF.

The CDR3 DNA reads TGTGCCAGCAGCACCGGGACAGGGTTTGGGGCCAACGTCCTGACTTTC. It is translated as CASSTGTGFGANVLTF. V gene TRBV28 combines with J gene TRBJ2-6; 9 bases align to TRBD1. Unmatched junction bases numbered 6, after V lost 6 bases and J lost 3 bases. Germline-derived CDR1 and CDR2 are MDHEN and SYDVKM. CDR3 length equals 16 residues.

Here the CDR3 reads CASSYVNRVRIDTEAFF. The CDR3 bases are TGCGCCAGCAGCTACGTGAACAGGGTTCGGATTGACACTGAAGCTTTCTTT. The chain is built from TRBV4-1 and TRBJ1-1; tentatively, D is TRBD1 (6 bases). The CDR3 consists of 17 residues. With 5 bases removed from V and 3 bases from J, the gap between germline ends came to 22 bases. Germline CDR1 MGHRA, CDR2 YSYEKL.

This chain links TRBV5-1 with TRBJ2-7, with D perhaps matching TRBD2 (5 bases). The CDR3 totals 15 residues. V lost 0 bases, J lost 2 bases, and 12 bases lay in between. In germline, CDR1 is SGHRS, CDR2 YFSETQ. CDR3 loop: CASSLAGLQTYEQYF. CDR3 DNA sequence: TGCGCCAGCAGCTTGGCCGGACTGCAGACCTACGAGCAGTACTTC.

The CDR3 sequence is CASSLSGGLNYGYTF. In DNA form, the CDR3 reads TGTGCCAGCAGCTTATCGGGAGGCCTCAACTATGGCTACACCTTC. This chain joins TRBV11-2 and TRBJ1-2; D gene uncertain. Per the germline V gene, CDR1 is SGHAT and CDR2 is FQNNGV. The CDR3 covers 15 residues. Trimming removed 2 bases from V and 2 bases from J, with 12 bases in between.

V gene TRBV20-1 combines with J gene TRBJ2-7; D uncertain. The CDR3 has 12 amino acids. V was shortened by 3 bases and J by 0 bases, with 6 bases between the two germline ends. Germline V gene lookup returns CDR1 DFQATT and CDR2 SNEGSKA (reference sequence). CDR3 loop: CSASGSSYEQYF. The DNA for the CDR3 is TGCAGTGCTAGTGGCAGCTCCTACGAGCAGTACTTC.

The chain has TRBV5-6 and TRBJ1-2; no clear D. There are 13 residues in the CDR3. The germline V gene encodes CDR1 SGHDT and CDR2 YYEEEE. Trimming cost V 1 base and J 4 bases, with 8 bases left between them. The CDR3 nucleotides are TGTGCCAGCAGCTTGATATCCAGCTATGGCTACACCTTC. It yields the protein CASSLISSYGYTF.

The chain employs TRBV19 and TRBJ2-5, with a weak D call TRBD1 (5 bases). Looked up from germline, CDR1 is LNHDA and CDR2 is SQIVND (reference sequence). The CDR3 has 17 residues. V was cut by 3 bases and J by 0 bases, with 17 bases left in between. CDR3 sequence reads: CASSMEGPGRYQETQYF. As DNA, the CDR3 is TGTGCCAGTAGTATGGAAGGGCCAGGGCGGTACCAAGAGACCCAGTACTTC.

The chain has TRBV9 and TRBJ2-2; maybe TRBD1 (5 bases). Germline CDR1 is SGDLS and CDR2 is YYNGEE. Trimming left V 4 bases short and J 5 bases short, with 12 bases between. This CDR3 has 14 residues. CDR3 coding DNA: TGTGCCAGCAGCATCGACAGTATGACCGGGGAGCTGTTTTTT. Its translation is CASSIDSMTGELFF.

This chain uses TRBV6-5 with TRBJ2-7, with 14 bases matching TRBD2. Trimming cost V 4 bases and J 7 bases; bases outside gene matches: 3. The germline gives CDR1 MNHEY, CDR2 SVGAGI. The CDR3 covers 14 residues. CDR3 region: CASSSGTSGREQYV. CDR3 coding DNA: TGTGCCAGCAGTTCCGGGACTAGCGGGAGAGAGCAGTACGTC.